Shown below are 26 T cell receptor beta chains from a single sample sequenced in a study of blood T cell repertoires in COVID-19. Using immunoSEQ multiplex PCR, the repertoire was profiled, and TCRdb retains in-frame clones only, with some absent. The data hold fewer than 150,000 clones, with about 80% observed a single time. Sequenced material: peripheral blood. The receptors stem from a human donor in a cohort sampled during active COVID-19.

The chain is built from TRBV7-9 and TRBJ2-2; 9 bases fit TRBD1. The CDR3 is 17 residues long. The germline gives CDR1 SEHNR, CDR2 FQNEAQ (reference sequence). V was clipped by 3 bases and J by 1 base; unmatched bases: 6. This CDR3 is CASSFETGGLNTGELFF. As DNA, the CDR3 is TGTGCCAGCAGCTTTGAGACAGGGGGGTTGAACACCGGGGAGCTGTTTTTT. The variable domain in full, with the rest retrieved from reference TRBV7-9 and TRBJ2-2, is DTGVSQNPRHKITKRGQNVTFRCDPISEHNRLYWYRQTLGQGPEFLTYFQNEAQLEKSRLLSDRFSAERPKGSFSTLEIQRTEQGDSAMYLCASSFETGGLNTGELFFGEGSRLTVL.

This clone was recorded a few times. V and J are TRBV30 and TRBJ1-6; no firm D call. In germline, CDR1 is GTSNPN, CDR2 SVGIG (reference sequence). Trimming removed 8 bases from V and 0 bases from J, with 11 bases in between. This CDR3 comprises 14 residues. CDR3 sequence: CAEGPSSYNSPLHF. DNA for the CDR3: TGTGCCGAGGGTCCGAGCTCCTATAATTCACCCCTCCACTTT. The whole variable domain, filled in from reference TRBV30 and TRBJ1-6, reads SQTIHQWPATLVQPVGSPLSLECTVEGTSNPNLYWYRQAAGRGLQLLFYSVGIGQISSEVPQNLSASRPQDRQFILSSKKLLLSDSGFYLCAEGPSSYNSPLHFGNGTRLTVT.

The CDR3 loop reads CASSDPGVGENQPQHF. The CDR3 nucleotides read TGTGCCAGCAGCGACCCGGGGGTGGGGGAGAATCAGCCCCAGCATTTT. This chain connects TRBV7-9 to TRBJ1-5; TRBD1 is a possible D gene (5 bases). Germline V gene lookup returns CDR1 SEHNR and CDR2 FQNEAQ (reference sequence). The CDR3 contains 16 residues. V was cut by 5 bases and J by 4 bases, with 18 bases left in between.

The DNA of the CDR3 is TGTGCCAGCATTTTATCGGGGGGGCGCACAGATACGCAGTATTTT. It encodes CASILSGGRTDTQYF. The chain employs TRBV2 and TRBJ2-3, with 8 bases matching TRBD2. V lost 7 bases and J lost 1; bases outside the gene matches: 7. This CDR3 has 15 amino acids. The V gene's germline CDR1 is SNHLY and CDR2 FYNNEI. The complete variable domain, with remaining parts taken from reference TRBV2 and TRBJ2-3, reads EPEVTQTPSHQVTQMGQEVILRCVPISNHLYFYWYRQILGQKVEFLVSFYNNEISEKSEIFDDQFSVERPDGSNFTLKIRSTKLEDSAMYFCASILSGGRTDTQYFGPGTRLTVL.

V is TRBV15 and J is TRBJ1-1; 12 nucleotides agree with TRBD1. Germline values: CDR1 LNHNV, CDR2 YYDKDF (reference sequence). Trimming removed 4 bases from V and 5 bases from J; junction bases left unmatched: 8. The CDR3 spans 16 residues. The CDR3 region is CATSMGGTGGRTEAFF. Here the CDR3 DNA reads TGTGCCACCAGCATGGGCGGGACAGGGGGCAGGACTGAAGCTTTCTTT.

This clone was seen a single time. The chain joins TRBV15 to TRBJ2-7; D is ambiguous. The CDR3 runs to 15 residues. The V gene's germline CDR1 is LNHNV and CDR2 YYDKDF (reference sequence). Trimming removed 0 bases from V and 5 bases from J, with 14 bases in between. The CDR3 DNA reads TGTGCCACCAGCAGAGATCCACGATCTGGGCACGAGCAGTACTTC. It translates to CATSRDPRSGHEQYF.

This clone has just one count. This chain connects TRBV6-5 to TRBJ2-2; 9 bases are a match to TRBD1. The ends lost 6 bases at V and 6 bases at J; junction bases unmatched: 2. The CDR3 length is 13 residues. The germline V gene encodes CDR1 MNHEY and CDR2 SVGAGI. The CDR3 DNA reads TGTGCCAGCAGGGGGACAGGGTCCGGGGAGCTGTTTTTT. It yields the protein CASRGTGSGELFF.

The chain carries TRBV6-5 and TRBJ2-5; tentatively, D is TRBD1 (6 bases). V lost 6 bases and J lost 5, with 16 bases in between. The CDR3 runs 14 residues. Germline V CDR1 and CDR2: MNHEY, SVGAGI. The CDR3 spells CASSASGARETQYF. The CDR3 nucleotides read TGTGCCAGCAGCGCCTCAGGGGCCAGGGAGACCCAGTACTTC.

There are a few counts of this clone. Other DNA sequences in the same sample also yield this CDR3. The V and J genes are TRBV6-5 and TRBJ1-4, with D maybe TRBD1 (6 bases). CDR3 length: 14 residues. V was cut by 2 bases and J by 4 bases, with 8 bases left in between. The germline gives CDR1 MNHEY, CDR2 SVGAGI. The CDR3 loop reads CASSYGQFNEKLFF. In DNA form, the CDR3 reads TGTGCCAGCAGTTACGGACAGTTTAATGAAAAACTGTTTTTT.

This chain uses TRBV10-3 with TRBJ2-5; 8 bases map to TRBD2. Germline lookup yields CDR1 ENHRY and CDR2 SYGVKD. V lost 8 bases, J lost 4 bases, and 18 bases stayed unmatched. This CDR3 contains 17 residues. The CDR3 region has the DNA TGTGCCATCGCGACGGACCACTTCCAGCGGGGGTCAGAGACCCAGTACTTC. Encoded protein: CAIATDHFQRGSETQYF.

The chain combines TRBV5-1 with TRBJ2-5; 10 bases map to TRBD1. The CDR3 runs 16 residues. V was pared by 0 bases and J by 3 bases, with 5 bases of the junction left unmatched. CDR1 is SGHRS and CDR2 is YFSETQ in the germline V gene. In DNA form, the CDR3 reads TGCGCCAGCAGCTTGGAGGGACAGGGGCGAGAAGAGACCCAGTACTTC. Translating gives CASSLEGQGREETQYF.

V and J are TRBV7-8 and TRBJ1-6; TRBD1 aligns across 7 bases. The V gene end was trimmed by 3 bases and the J gene end by 8 bases; junction bases not matched to a gene: 10. CDR1 and CDR2 from the germline V gene are SGHVS and FQNEAQ. The CDR3 runs to 16 residues. The CDR3 here is CASSFSRGSGYSPLHF. Here the CDR3 DNA reads TGTGCCAGCAGCTTTTCCAGGGGGAGCGGCTATTCACCCCTCCACTTT.

V usage is TRBV19 and J usage is TRBJ1-2; possibly TRBD1 for D (6 bases). V was shortened by 6 bases and J by 8 bases, with 19 bases between the two germline ends. There are 14 residues in the CDR3. CDR1 LNHDA and CDR2 SQIVND come from the germline V gene (reference sequence). CDR3 bases: TGTGCCAGTAGCTCCCAAGGACAGTCCGTGGGCTACACCTTC. Translating it yields CASSSQGQSVGYTF.

The V call is TRBV3-1 (or the pseudogene TRBV3-2), the J call TRBJ1-2; D unresolved. CDR1 is LGHDT and CDR2 is YNNKEL in the germline V gene (reference sequence). This CDR3 has 13 amino acids. V lost 1 base and J 8 bases, leaving 11 bases between the germline ends. The CDR3 nucleotides are TGTGCCAGCAGCCAAGGGCAGGTAGGAGGCTACACCTTC. This translates into CASSQGQVGGYTF.

The chain has TRBV7-9 and TRBJ1-1, with D maybe TRBD1 (5 bases). In germline, CDR1 is SEHNR, CDR2 FQNEAQ (reference sequence). The CDR3 totals 15 residues. V lost 5 bases and J 12 bases, leaving 25 bases between the germline ends. Here the CDR3 DNA reads TGTGCCAGCAGCCCATGGGGGACGGGACTCCCGGAAACTTTCTTT. This encodes CASSPWGTGLPETFF.

The CDR3 sequence: CASRGPGVLNEQFF. For the CDR3, the DNA is TGTGCCAGCCGTGGTCCAGGGGTTTTGAATGAGCAGTTCTTC. This sequence joins TRBV27 and TRBJ2-1, with a weak D call TRBD1 (6 bases). The CDR3 spans 14 residues. V lost 8 bases and J 7 bases, leaving 18 bases between the germline ends. In germline, CDR1 is MNHEY, CDR2 SMNVEV (reference sequence).

This clone was observed a single time. This chain links TRBV6-6 with TRBJ1-2, with 8 bases fitting TRBD1. CDR3 length: 14 residues. Germline-derived CDR1 and CDR2 are MNHNY and SVGAGI (reference sequence). V lost 6 bases and J lost 2; bases outside the gene matches: 5. CDR3 in amino acids: CASSERTGNYGYTF. In DNA form, the CDR3 reads TGTGCCAGCAGCGAAAGGACAGGGAACTATGGCTACACCTTC.

The chain combines TRBV2 with TRBJ1-1; 8 bases are a match to TRBD1. The V segment lost 6 bases and the J segment 6 bases; nucleotides outside the gene matches: 9. The CDR3 loop spans 14 amino acids. Germline CDR1 reads SNHLY; CDR2 reads FYNNEI. CDR3 nucleotide sequence: TGTGCCAGCAGGGCCGACAGGGGATATCCTGAAGCTTTCTTT. Protein product: CASRADRGYPEAFF. The complete variable domain, with remaining parts taken from reference TRBV2 and TRBJ1-1, reads EPEVTQTPSHQVTQMGQEVILRCVPISNHLYFYWYRQILGQKVEFLVSFYNNEISEKSEIFDDQFSVERPDGSNFTLKIRSTKLEDSAMYFCASRADRGYPEAFFGQGTRLTVV.

The chain combines TRBV12-5 with TRBJ2-2, with D perhaps TRBD2 (5 bases). This CDR3 has 17 amino acids. Germline V gene sequence: CDR1 LGHNT, CDR2 FRNRAP. The V gene lost 1 base and the J gene lost 4 bases, with 16 bases spanning the gap. The CDR3 bases are TGTGCTAGTGGTTTGGCCCCTACCTCCGCGGGCACCGGGGAGCTGTTTTTT. As protein: CASGLAPTSAGTGELFF.

V and J are TRBV27 and TRBJ1-3, with D possibly being TRBD1 (6 bases). This CDR3 has 14 amino acids. Germline V gene sequence: CDR1 MNHEY, CDR2 SMNVEV (reference sequence). V was shortened by 5 bases and J by 0 bases, with 8 bases between the two germline ends. CDR3 in DNA: TGTGCCAGCAGTACAGGGAACTCTGGAAACACCATATATTTT. It encodes CASSTGNSGNTIYF.

The chain is built from TRBV24-1 and TRBJ2-1, with D perhaps matching TRBD1 (6 bases). Between the trimmed V and J ends, which lost 4 bases and 0 bases, there was a span of 12 bases. The germline V gene has CDR1 KGHDR and CDR2 SFDVKD. CDR3 size: 16 residues. The CDR3 is CATSDTTGASYNEQFF. CDR3 DNA: TGTGCCACCAGTGACACGACAGGTGCCTCCTACAATGAGCAGTTCTTC.

The chain combines TRBV5-1 with TRBJ1-5, with D possibly TRBD1 on 5 matching bases. The V gene's germline CDR1 is SGHRS and CDR2 YFSETQ. The CDR3 has 13 residues. Trimming stripped 3 bases from V and 7 bases from J, with 11 bases between. CDR3 in amino acids: CASSWGEHQPQHF. In DNA form, the CDR3 reads TGCGCCAGCAGCTGGGGGGAGCACCAGCCCCAGCATTTT.

Written as DNA, the CDR3 is TGTGCCAGCAGTCTCCTAGCGGGGGGGTCTAGCACAGATACGCAGTATTTT. This encodes CASSLLAGGSSTDTQYF. V and J are TRBV6-6 and TRBJ2-3; 12 bases are shared with TRBD2. Trimming at V came to 5 bases and at J to 0 bases, leaving 6 bases not matched to a gene. Germline V gene data show CDR1 as MNHNY and CDR2 as SVGAGI (reference sequence). The CDR3 contains 17 residues.

The chain couples TRBV30 to TRBJ2-7; 10 nucleotides line up with TRBD1. The junction had 5 bases not matched to a gene; V was cut back by 4 bases and J by 2 bases. This CDR3 is built from 14 residues. CDR1 and CDR2 from the germline V gene are GTSNPN and SVGIG (reference sequence). The CDR3 sequence is CAWNSGQGAYEQYF. The CDR3 coding sequence is TGTGCCTGGAACTCAGGACAGGGGGCCTACGAGCAGTACTTC.

The chain recombines TRBV7-2 with TRBJ1-2; TRBD1 is a possible D gene (5 bases). Germline values: CDR1 SGHTA, CDR2 FQGNSA. V dropped 10 bases and J dropped 7 bases, with 16 bases sitting between them. The CDR3 length is 12 residues. Here the CDR3 DNA reads TGTGCCACCCCGGTGGGAGGGGCTGGCTACACCTTC. Protein product: CATPVGGAGYTF.

This rearrangement joins TRBV15 to TRBJ2-2; 13 positions match TRBD2. Trimming cost V 3 bases and J 6 bases; bases outside gene matches: 7. This CDR3 is 17 amino acids long. Germline V gives CDR1 LNHNV, CDR2 YYDKDF (reference sequence). The CDR3 nucleotides are TGTGCCACCAGCAGCAAGACTAGCGGGGGGCGCGCCGGGGAGCTGTTTTTT. Amino acid sequence: CATSSKTSGGRAGELFF.